This T cell receptor (beta chain) was profiled in a study of T cell responses to AZD1222 COVID-19 vaccine. Produced via immunoSEQ multiplex PCR; TCRdb's table is partial and in-frame only. The sample records tens of thousands of clones, roughly 88% being singletons. V dropped 7 bases and J dropped 5 bases, with 17 bases sitting between them. This CDR3 comprises 14 residues. Per the germline V gene, CDR1 is SNHLY and CDR2 is FYNNEI. The sequencing used peripheral blood, collected 28 days after the second AZD1222 dose. The source is an adult who received the AZD1222 COVID-19 vaccine. The chain couples TRBV2 to TRBJ2-5; TRBD2 is a possible D gene (5 bases). The CDR3 coding sequence is TGTGCCAGCAAGGATGTAGAGGGTGGGGAGACCCAGTACTTC. Its translation is CASKDVEGGETQYF.